This T cell receptor beta chain was sequenced during a study of T cell repertoires in cytomegalovirus infection (dated by TCRdb to about 2019). Context from the whole study: Because public TCR beta signatures pointed to carriage of CMV infection together with the matching HLA type, the HLA type of each donor mattered for the analysis.

The germline V gene (reference sequence) provides CDR1 SGHNT and CDR2 YYREEE. The CDR3 starts with the cysteine, ends with the phenylalanine, and has 13 residues. The entry retains the CDR3 DNA only, 39 bases that are in frame from base 1. V and J lose 0 bases and 9 bases, and a span of 12 bases separates them. This clonotype came up a few times. Which antigen it targets is not known. No clone much larger than this one lies a single base away; base qualities are absent. Summary of the overall study and its limitations: In both this cohort and an independent cohort of 350 or so donors, the cumulative frequency of public TCR beta family members distinguished carriers of CMV infection plus the relevant HLA type. The ex vivo response was dominated by HLA-C-restricted CMV-specific TCR beta clonotypes, which also provided the single most frequent clonotype in two of eight donors.

The sequencer was an Illumina HiSeq 1500. Using fastp at Q25 and MiXCR, TCRdb reprocessed the public reads and kept productive beta chains. Each entry merges the rows of one CDR3 protein and shows their most common DNA and genes. This sample lists 150,000 or so distinct CDR3 sequences; about 20% were detected once. 10% to 11% of the sample goes to the ten largest clones. The receptor chain draws on TRBV5-4 and TRBJ2-5; no D segment can be confidently identified. The sequence came from a human donor in good health (CMV status not recorded). Some clones in this sample may be carry-over from other donors' samples. The material sequenced was PBMCs. The nucleotide sequence reads as follows: TGTGCCAGCAGCTTGGCGGGCAGCCAAGCCCAGTACTTC. It encodes CASSLAGSQAQYF.